Described below is a single T cell receptor beta chain sequence and its context. Per the study methods: Estimation of nucleated cell counts was performed using reference gene primer amplification. Sequencing used immunoSEQ multiplex PCR; TCRdb keeps in-frame clones, though not all of them. V and J calls and clone size are those listed in that table; D and trimming were worked out from the DNA. The sample consists of about 230,000 clones, approximately 89% of them appearing once. This sample stems from a study of blood T cell repertoires in COVID-19. Study context: Collection of acute and convalescent COVID-19 samples took place in the United States, Italy and Spain.

V was pared by 6 bases and J by 4 bases, with 9 bases of the junction left unmatched. The CDR3 has 15 amino acids. Ages ranged from about 18 to 100 years, with residence in around 24 US areas. Participants were placed into cohorts based on the clinical history they reported. The chain recombines TRBV23-1 with TRBJ2-7; 10 positions match TRBD1. TRBV23-1 is treated as an ORF (open reading frame) with a function not yet certain. Sequencing used PBMCs or T cells enriched from blood (not recorded which). The TCR was taken from a woman in her 40s with acute COVID-19. The CDR3 here is CASRGERDRGYEQYV. The CDR3 DNA follows: TGCGCCAGCAGGGGGGAACGGGACAGGGGTTACGAGCAGTACGTC.